This passage covers 7 T cell receptor beta chains from one sample sequenced in a study of blood T cell repertoires in COVID-19. The repertoire was sequenced with immunoSEQ multiplex PCR; TCRdb's copy has only in-frame clones and lacks some. The profile shows more than 100,000 clones, 88% of them singletons. The sample taken for sequencing was peripheral blood. These receptors were collected from a human donor in a cohort sampled during active COVID-19.

The count of this clone is one. The chain links TRBV28 to TRBJ1-2; D call uncertain. CDR1 MDHEN and CDR2 SYDVKM come from the germline V gene. The V and J ends lost 6 bases and 3 bases respectively, with 8 bases between them. CDR3 size: 12 residues. CDR3 sequence reads: CASSLLYYGYTF. CDR3 coding DNA: TGTGCCAGCAGCCTTCTTTACTATGGCTACACCTTC.

The genes are TRBV30 and TRBJ1-2, with D perhaps TRBD1 (5 bases). Trimming pared 8 bases from V and 1 base from J, leaving 8 bases between. There are 11 residues in the CDR3. The germline V gene encodes CDR1 GTSNPN and CDR2 SVGIG (reference sequence). This CDR3 is CARDGNYGYTF. For the CDR3, the DNA is TGTGCCCGGGACGGTAACTATGGCTACACCTTC.

The DNA of the CDR3 is TGTGCCAGCAGTTTCCCCGGGACTAGCGAGGAGACCCAGTACTTC. Its protein product is CASSFPGTSEETQYF. The chain couples TRBV6-5 to TRBJ2-5; 10 bases are shared with TRBD2. The CDR3 sequence is 15 residues long. V trimming: 4 bases; J trimming: 5 bases; junction bases outside the gene matches: 7. From germline, CDR1 is MNHEY and CDR2 SVGAGI.

The V call is TRBV29-1, the J call TRBJ1-1, with TRBD1 matching 10 bases. The CDR3 consists of 15 residues. Trimming took 6 bases from V and 5 from J; bases not matched to a gene: 12. CDR1 is SQVTM, CDR2 ANQGSEA, per germline. The DNA for the CDR3 is TGCAGCGTCCGAAAACGGGACAGGGGAGGAACTGAAGCTTTCTTT. Translation: CSVRKRDRGGTEAFF.

The chain employs TRBV4-1 and TRBJ2-5, with TRBD1 matching over 7 bases. This CDR3 is 15 amino acids long. With 3 bases clipped from V and 4 bases from J, the junction kept 8 bases outside the gene matches. CDR1 is MGHRA and CDR2 is YSYEKL in the germline V gene. The CDR3 sequence: CASSQAGTVGETQYF. In nucleotides, the CDR3 is TGCGCCAGCAGCCAGGCCGGGACAGTGGGAGAGACCCAGTACTTC.

The gene calls are TRBV18 and TRBJ2-3; TRBD2 is a possible D gene (6 bases). The CDR3 is 16 residues long. The V gene's germline CDR1 is KGHSH and CDR2 LQKENI. V lost 0 bases, J lost 2 bases, and 12 bases lay in between. In DNA form, the CDR3 reads TGTGCCAGCTCACCACCGGGTCGGAGGGCCACAGATACGCAGTATTTT. It translates to CASSPPGRRATDTQYF.

The gene calls are TRBV11-2 and TRBJ2-3; 8 bases are a match to TRBD2. CDR1 and CDR2 (germline): SGHAT, FQNNGV. Trimming at V came to 4 bases and at J to 4 bases, leaving 7 bases not matched to a gene. The CDR3 totals 15 residues. In DNA, the CDR3 is TGTGCCAGCAGCTACGTCAGCGGGAGTGCAGATACGCAGTATTTT. It codes for CASSYVSGSADTQYF.